This TCR beta chain was sequenced during a study of shared clonotypes between healthy human individuals. Original methodology: Quality scores were absent from the junction-only immunoSEQ sequences, so filtering differed. The protocol was immunoSEQ multiplex PCR, while the TCRdb copy is restricted to in-frame clones and leaves out a portion. Clonal size and the V and J genes are those of that table, whereas D and trimming came from the DNA. Of more than 500,000 clones listed, 95% are singletons. Study-level findings and limits: Shared across four donors were 4% to 6% of the naive CD4 clonotypes.

Regarding this clone: Its antigen is as yet unknown.

With 5 bases clipped from V and 7 bases from J, the junction kept 15 bases outside the gene matches. Germline V gene sequence: CDR1 MDHEN, CDR2 SYDVKM. CDR3 length: 18 residues. CD45RO-negative, CCR7-selected cells formed the naive CD8 fraction, which excluded terminally differentiated effector memory CD45RA+ cells. This sequence joins TRBV28 and TRBJ2-2; 11 bases agree with TRBD2. This receptor was obtained from a woman in her 30s in good health. Sequenced input: naive CD8+ T cells sorted from blood. CDR3 in amino acids: CASSRSPIAGGPDGELFF. The CDR3 nucleotides are TGTGCCAGCAGTCGATCCCCTATAGCGGGAGGGCCGGACGGGGAGCTGTTTTTT.